This TCR beta chain was sequenced during a study of blood T cell repertoires in COVID-19. Background on the study: T cells, B-cell-depleted T cells, or PBMCs provided the cDNA or gDNA that served as material.

In the authors' workflow: Counts of nucleated cells, estimated from reference gene primer amplification, were obtained. Using immunoSEQ multiplex PCR, the repertoire was profiled, and TCRdb retains in-frame clones only, with some absent. V, J and clone size were drawn from that table, and D and trimming were deduced from the DNA. This sample has 65,000 to 95,000 clones, with approximately 85% found just once. This receptor was obtained from a man aged 70 or older with acute or convalescent COVID-19. The sequenced material came from peripheral blood.

In DNA, the CDR3 is TGTGCCAGCTCACCACTCGCAGGGTATTATGAAAAACTGTTTTTT. Protein product: CASSPLAGYYEKLFF. The V and J genes are TRBV18 and TRBJ1-4; D perhaps matches TRBD1 (5 bases). CDR1 and CDR2 from the germline V gene are KGHSH and LQKENI. Trimming cost V 1 base and J 6 bases, with 12 bases left between them. This CDR3 has 15 residues.